The clone carrying this T cell receptor (beta chain) was seen repeatedly, ten times or more. What it binds is unknown. This entry comes from a study of T-cell reconstitution after alpha-beta-depleted transplantation in children. Study outcomes and limitations: Among T cells one year after transplant, newly produced cells accounted for most counts and diversity. In some patients, recipient T cells and intrathymic progenitors surviving conditioning explained high day-60 diversity.

The authors prepared the TCRbeta library with unique molecular identifiers. TCRdb re-called the PCR reads through MiXCR, storing one row per CDR3 protein. The sample consists of fewer than 550,000 distinct CDR3 sequences, approximately 10% of them appearing once. This CDR3 comprises 15 residues. The germline V gene encodes CDR1 KGHDR and CDR2 SFDVKD. With 3 bases clipped from V and 7 bases from J, the junction kept 3 bases outside the gene matches. This clonotype was obtained from a child aged 2-15 years with inherited bone marrow failure, due to receive a stem cell transplant. The chain joins TRBV24-1 to TRBJ2-2, with TRBD2 matching 11 bases. The source material was PBMCs, sampled before TCRalphabeta/CD19-depleted stem cell transplant. CDR3 sequence: CATSDQLAGDGELFF. The DNA of the CDR3 is TGTGCCACCAGTGATCAACTAGCGGGAGACGGGGAGCTGTTTTTT.